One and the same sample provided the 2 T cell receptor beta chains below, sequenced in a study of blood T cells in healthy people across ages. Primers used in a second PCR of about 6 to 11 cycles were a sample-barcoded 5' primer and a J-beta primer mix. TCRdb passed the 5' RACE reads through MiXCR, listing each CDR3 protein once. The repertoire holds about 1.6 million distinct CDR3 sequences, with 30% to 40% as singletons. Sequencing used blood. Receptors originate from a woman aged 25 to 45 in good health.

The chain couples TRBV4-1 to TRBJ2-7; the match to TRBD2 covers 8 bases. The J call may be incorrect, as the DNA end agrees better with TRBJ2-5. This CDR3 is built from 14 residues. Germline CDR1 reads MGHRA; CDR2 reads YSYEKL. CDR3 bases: TGCGCCAGCGGTATAGCGGGGAGATCAGAGACCCAGTACTTC. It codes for CASGIAGRSETQYF.

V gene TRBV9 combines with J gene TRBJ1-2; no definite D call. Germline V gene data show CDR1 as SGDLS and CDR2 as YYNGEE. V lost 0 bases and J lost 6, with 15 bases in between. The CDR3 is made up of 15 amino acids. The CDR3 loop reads CASSVGHKNGDGYTF. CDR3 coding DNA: TGTGCCAGCAGCGTAGGACACAAAAATGGGGATGGCTACACCTTC.